Shown below are 21 T cell receptor beta chains from a single sample sequenced in a study of shared clonotypes between healthy human individuals. Generated by immunoSEQ multiplex PCR, the TCRdb table keeps only in-frame clones and is missing some. Of a few hundred thousand clones in the sample, about 95% were seen once. Terminally differentiated effector memory CD45RA+ cells were left out of the naive CD8 fraction, which was CD45RO-negative and positively selected for CCR7. The sequenced material came from naive CD8+ T cells sorted from blood. The receptor set was obtained from a woman in her thirties in good health.

The chain carries TRBV7-3 and TRBJ2-1, with D possibly being TRBD1 (6 bases). Trimming shortened V by 5 bases and J by 7 bases, and 12 bases separated the two germline ends. CDR1 is SGHTA, CDR2 FQGTGA, per germline. The length of the CDR3 is 13 residues. CDR3 region: CASSQGHPNEQFF. In nucleotides, the CDR3 is TGTGCCAGCAGCCAGGGACATCCGAATGAGCAGTTCTTC.

The DNA of the CDR3 is TGTGCCAGTAGCCCTCCAGAAAGTTCCGAGCAGTACTTC. Its protein product is CASSPPESSEQYF. This chain uses TRBV19 with TRBJ2-7; D gene ambiguous. The V end lost 6 bases, the J end lost 6 bases, and 15 bases lay between the germline ends. This CDR3 is built from 13 residues. Germline loops: CDR1 LNHDA, CDR2 SQIVND (reference sequence).

The chain links TRBV19 to TRBJ2-7; D remains ambiguous. CDR3 length: 16 amino acids. Germline V gives CDR1 LNHDA, CDR2 SQIVND (reference sequence). V lost 3 bases and J lost 6, with 21 bases in between. The chain's CDR3 is CASSITPDSPFFEQYF. The CDR3 bases are TGTGCCAGTAGTATCACTCCCGACTCCCCTTTCTTCGAGCAGTACTTC.

Regarding this clone: The same CDR3 is also encoded by other DNA sequences in this sample. CDR3 sequence: CASSLGTVNTGELFF. In DNA form, the CDR3 reads TGTGCCAGCAGTTTGGGGACAGTGAACACCGGGGAGCTGTTTTTT. The chain is built from TRBV27 and TRBJ2-2, with 7 bases identical to TRBD1. Trimming cost V 3 bases and J 1 base; bases outside gene matches: 2. The CDR3 extends over 15 amino acids. Germline V gives CDR1 MNHEY, CDR2 SMNVEV (reference sequence).

The CDR3: CAWSVRGGLHQPQHF. The DNA for the CDR3 is TGTGCCTGGAGTGTACGGGGGGGCCTACATCAGCCCCAGCATTTT. The gene calls are TRBV30 and TRBJ1-5, with D possibly matching TRBD1 (6 bases). The CDR3 consists of 15 residues. V gave up 0 bases and J gave up 5 bases, with 14 bases separating them. Germline V gene data show CDR1 as GTSNPN and CDR2 as SVGIG (reference sequence).

V usage is TRBV5-8 and J usage is TRBJ1-5; D is unclear. The V gene lost 0 bases and the J gene lost 3 bases, with 7 bases spanning the gap. Germline-derived CDR1 and CDR2 are SGHTS and YDEGEE. There are 14 residues in the CDR3. CDR3 sequence reads: CASSLASVNQPQHF. CDR3 nucleotide sequence: TGTGCCAGCAGCTTGGCCTCGGTCAATCAGCCCCAGCATTTT.

V and J are TRBV20-1 and TRBJ1-1; no firm D call. Germline-derived CDR1 and CDR2 are DFQATT and SNEGSKA (reference sequence). The CDR3 loop spans 11 amino acids. Trimming took off 1 base at V and 3 bases at J, with 3 bases between the two ends. The CDR3 spells CSARVDTEAFF. The DNA of the CDR3 is TGCAGTGCTAGAGTCGACACTGAAGCTTTCTTT.

As to this clone: Other DNA sequences in the sample encode the same CDR3. This chain uses TRBV4-1 with TRBJ2-7, with D possibly being TRBD1 (5 bases). Trimming shortened V by 0 bases and J by 3 bases, and 9 bases separated the two germline ends. The CDR3 spans 14 residues. Germline assignment: CDR1 MGHRA and CDR2 YSYEKL. The CDR3, as DNA: TGCGCCAGCAGCCAAGACAGGGTGCTCTACGAGCAGTACTTC. Protein sequence: CASSQDRVLYEQYF.

Here the CDR3 reads CASWAGVISYEQYF. The CDR3 nucleotides are TGTGCCAGCTGGGCGGGAGTAATATCCTACGAGCAGTACTTC. V gene TRBV28 combines with J gene TRBJ2-5, with 7 nucleotides matching TRBD2. The better agreement between TRBJ2-7 and the DNA end casts doubt on the J call. Germline CDR1 MDHEN, CDR2 SYDVKM. The length of the CDR3 is 14 residues.

This sequence joins TRBV4-1 and TRBJ2-1, with 8 bases lining up with TRBD2. V trimming: 1 base; J trimming: 8 bases; junction bases outside the gene matches: 4. Germline CDR1 MGHRA, CDR2 YSYEKL. The CDR3 totals 14 residues. In nucleotides, the CDR3 is TGCGCCAGCAGCCAAGTGCGGGAGGCTTATGAGCAGTTCTTC. Translation: CASSQVREAYEQFF.

The chain couples TRBV15 to TRBJ2-3; D unresolved. V was cut by 5 bases and J by 3 bases, with 12 bases left in between. The CDR3 has 14 residues. The germline V gene encodes CDR1 LNHNV and CDR2 YYDKDF (reference sequence). The CDR3 is CATSPRQVTDTQYF. The CDR3 nucleotides are TGTGCCACCAGCCCTAGGCAGGTTACAGATACGCAGTATTTT.

The V call is TRBV5-4, the J call TRBJ2-5, with D tentatively TRBD2 (5 bases). The J call is doubtful: the DNA matches TRBJ2-7 better. The V gene's germline CDR1 is SGHNT and CDR2 YYREEE (reference sequence). The CDR3 covers 14 residues. The CDR3 nucleotides read TGTGCCAGCAGCGCGGACTCCAGCTCCTACGAGCAGTACTTC. Its protein is CASSADSSSYEQYF.

The chain has TRBV15 and TRBJ1-4; no reliable D call. The germline V gene encodes CDR1 LNHNV and CDR2 YYDKDF (reference sequence). CDR3 length: 15 amino acids. The germline V and J ends were trimmed by 0 bases and 8 bases, with 13 bases remaining between them. This CDR3 is CATSREGLMGEKLFF. The CDR3, as DNA: TGTGCCACCAGCAGAGAAGGTCTAATGGGGGAAAAACTGTTTTTT.

The V gene is TRBV5-5, the J gene TRBJ1-3; the D gene is possibly TRBD1 (5 bases). V was pared by 0 bases and J by 7 bases, with 8 bases between. CDR3 length: 13 amino acids. Germline loops: CDR1 SGHKS, CDR2 YYEKEE (reference sequence). CDR3 nucleotides: TGTGCCAGCAGCTTGGATTGGGGGAACACCATATATTTT. Amino acid sequence: CASSLDWGNTIYF.

In this sample, this clone turned up once. The CDR3 spells CSVGPGVYNEQFF. CDR3 nucleotides: TGCAGCGTAGGACCTGGGGTTTACAATGAGCAGTTCTTC. V usage is TRBV29-1 and J usage is TRBJ2-1; no clear D gene. Germline CDR1 reads SQVTM; CDR2 reads ANQGSEA. CDR3 length equals 13 residues. V lost 6 bases and J 4 bases, leaving 13 bases between the germline ends.

The chain recombines TRBV5-6 with TRBJ2-2; TRBD2 agrees at 10 bases. J was trimmed by 2 bases and V by 4 bases; bases with no gene match: 2. CDR1 is SGHDT, CDR2 YYEEEE, per germline. The CDR3 is 15 amino acids. The CDR3, as DNA: TGTGCCAGCAGCCTAGCGGGAGCAAACACCGGGGAGCTGTTTTTT. It specifies CASSLAGANTGELFF.

The chain is built from TRBV5-5 and TRBJ1-1; D is undetermined. V lost 4 bases and J 6 bases, leaving 16 bases between the germline ends. Germline V gene data show CDR1 as SGHKS and CDR2 as YYEKEE (reference sequence). The CDR3 loop spans 14 amino acids. The CDR3 spells CASSRPAVNPEAFF. The CDR3 DNA reads as TGTGCCAGCAGCCGCCCCGCGGTGAATCCTGAAGCTTTCTTT. The full variable domain, completed using reference TRBV5-5 and TRBJ1-1, is DAGVTQSPTHLIKTRGQQVTLRCSPISGHKSVSWYQQVLGQGPQFIFQYYEKEERGRGNFPDRFSARQFPNYSSELNVNALLLGDSALYLCASSRPAVNPEAFFGQGTRLTVV.

The chain has TRBV29-1 and TRBJ2-2; 8 bases are a match to TRBD1. V lost 6 bases to trimming and J lost 9 bases; unmatched junction nucleotides: 6. The germline gives CDR1 SQVTM, CDR2 ANQGSEA. This CDR3 is 12 amino acids long. The CDR3 DNA reads as TGCAGCGTCACAGGGGGGAGAAGGGAGCTGTTTTTT. This gives the protein CSVTGGRRELFF.

V usage is TRBV4-1 and J usage is TRBJ1-1; D gene ambiguous. Trimming cost V 1 base and J 1 base, with 4 bases left between them. CDR3 size: 13 residues. Per the germline V gene, CDR1 is MGHRA and CDR2 is YSYEKL. CDR3 nucleotides: TGCGCCAGCAGCCAAGTTACGAACACTGAAGCTTTCTTT. Amino acid sequence: CASSQVTNTEAFF.

The chain couples TRBV28 to TRBJ2-5, with TRBD2 matching over 8 bases. This CDR3 comprises 15 residues. V lost 6 bases, J lost 3 bases, and 9 bases stayed unmatched. Germline values: CDR1 MDHEN, CDR2 SYDVKM. The CDR3 nucleotides are TGTGCCAGCAGGCTCCTAACGGGAGGGAAAGAGACCCAGTACTTC. This translates into CASRLLTGGKETQYF.

V and J are TRBV30 and TRBJ2-3; D is unresolved. Germline V CDR1 and CDR2: GTSNPN, SVGIG (reference sequence). Deletions cut 4 bases from V and 0 bases from J, with 11 bases between. The CDR3 totals 14 residues. The CDR3 is CAWKAGQSTDTQYF. The DNA for the CDR3 is TGTGCCTGGAAGGCAGGTCAAAGCACAGATACGCAGTATTTT.